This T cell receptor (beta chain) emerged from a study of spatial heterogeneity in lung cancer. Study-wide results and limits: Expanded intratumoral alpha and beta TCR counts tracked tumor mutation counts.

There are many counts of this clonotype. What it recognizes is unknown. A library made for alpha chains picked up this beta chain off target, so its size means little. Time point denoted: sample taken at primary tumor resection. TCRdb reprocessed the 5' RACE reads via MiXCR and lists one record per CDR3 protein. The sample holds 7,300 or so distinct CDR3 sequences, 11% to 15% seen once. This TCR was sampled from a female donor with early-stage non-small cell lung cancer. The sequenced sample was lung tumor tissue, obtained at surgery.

CDR3 amino acids: CASSQEFWNGGYTF. CDR3 bases: TGTGCCAGCAGCCAAGAATTTTGGAACGGTGGCTACACCTTC. This sequence joins TRBV14 and TRBJ1-2; D not resolved. Trimming removed 0 bases at V and 7 bases at J, with 12 bases between. Germline V gives CDR1 SGHDN, CDR2 FVKESK. The CDR3 consists of 14 residues.